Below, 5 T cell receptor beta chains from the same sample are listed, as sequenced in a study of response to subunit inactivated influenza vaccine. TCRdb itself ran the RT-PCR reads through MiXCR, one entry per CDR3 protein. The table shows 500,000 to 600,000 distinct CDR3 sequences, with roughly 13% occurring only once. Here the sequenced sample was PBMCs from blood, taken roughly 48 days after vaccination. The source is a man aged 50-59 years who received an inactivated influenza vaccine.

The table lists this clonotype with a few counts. In DNA form, the CDR3 reads TGTGCCAGCAGTTACTCGAAGAGACTAGCGGCAACGCAGTATTTT. This encodes CASSYSKRLAATQYF. The genes are TRBV6-2 or TRBV6-3 and TRBJ2-3; 9 nucleotides align to TRBD2. Germline V gene lookup returns CDR1 MNHEY and CDR2 SVGEGT. CDR3 length: 15 residues. After removal of 0 bases from V and 9 bases from J, the junction contained 7 bases not matched to a gene.

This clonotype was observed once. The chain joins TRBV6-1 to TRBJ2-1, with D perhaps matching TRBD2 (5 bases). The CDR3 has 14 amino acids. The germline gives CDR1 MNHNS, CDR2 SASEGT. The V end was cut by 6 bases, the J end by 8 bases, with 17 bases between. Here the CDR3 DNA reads TGTGCCAGCAGCTCCTGGTCTAGCCACGATGAGCAGTTCTTC. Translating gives CASSSWSSHDEQFF.

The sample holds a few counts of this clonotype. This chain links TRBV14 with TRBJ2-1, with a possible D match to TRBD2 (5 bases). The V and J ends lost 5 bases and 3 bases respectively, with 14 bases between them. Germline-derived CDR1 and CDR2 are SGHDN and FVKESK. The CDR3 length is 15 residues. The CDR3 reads CASSAGLNFYNEQFF. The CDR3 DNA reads TGTGCCAGCAGCGCCGGACTCAATTTCTACAATGAGCAGTTCTTC.

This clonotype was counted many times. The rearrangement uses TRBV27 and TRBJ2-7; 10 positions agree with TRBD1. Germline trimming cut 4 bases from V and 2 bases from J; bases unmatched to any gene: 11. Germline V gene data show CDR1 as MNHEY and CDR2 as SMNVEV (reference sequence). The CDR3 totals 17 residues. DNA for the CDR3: TGTGCCAGCAGTTCTCTCTTCGACGGACAGGGGGCCTACGAGCAGTACTTC. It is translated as CASSSLFDGQGAYEQYF.

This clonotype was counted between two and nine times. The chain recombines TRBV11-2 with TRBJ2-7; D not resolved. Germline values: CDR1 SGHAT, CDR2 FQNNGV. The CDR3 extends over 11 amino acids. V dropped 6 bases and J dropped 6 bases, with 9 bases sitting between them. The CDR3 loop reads CASRLMGEQYF. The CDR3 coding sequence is TGTGCCAGCAGACTGATGGGCGAGCAGTACTTC.